What follows are 18 T cell receptor beta chains derived from one specimen sequenced in a study of cytomegalovirus exposure and HLA in healthy donors. It was with 60 Vbeta and 13 Jbeta primers that the PCR ran. Assay: immunoSEQ multiplex PCR; the TCRdb copy retains only in-frame clones and omits some. The top ten hold roughly 0.31% of the sample, which has fewer than 300,000 clones, about 80% seen once. Sequenced sample: PBMCs. The origin of the receptors is a girl aged 2 to 9 in good health and CMV-seronegative.

The rearrangement uses TRBV12-5 and TRBJ1-2; D is uncertain. Germline V gene sequence: CDR1 LGHNT, CDR2 FRNRAP. The CDR3 covers 14 residues. Trimming cost V 1 base and J 7 bases, with 13 bases left between them. This CDR3 is CASGLGSPTAGYTF. CDR3 bases: TGTGCTAGTGGTTTGGGTTCCCCAACTGCTGGCTACACCTTC.

The chain carries TRBV10-1 and TRBJ2-2; D gene ambiguous. Per germline, CDR1 WNHNN and CDR2 SYGVQD (reference sequence). CDR3 size: 18 residues. Trimming shortened V by 0 bases and J by 4 bases, and 18 bases separated the two germline ends. For the CDR3, the DNA is TGCGCCAGCAGTGAGTCCCCCGCCTGGCTGGTTGGCACCGGGGAGCTGTTTTTT. Protein product: CASSESPAWLVGTGELFF.

The genes are TRBV28 and TRBJ2-3; no clear D gene. The germline V gene encodes CDR1 MDHEN and CDR2 SYDVKM. The V end was cut by 6 bases, the J end by 4 bases, with 11 bases between. This CDR3 is built from 13 residues. The CDR3 reads CASRPNIPDTQYF. CDR3 bases: TGTGCCAGCAGGCCAAACATCCCAGATACGCAGTATTTT.

The chain carries TRBV6-1 and TRBJ2-5, with 8 nucleotides matching TRBD1. The DNA end is a closer match to TRBJ2-7, so the J assignment may be wrong. The CDR3 contains 14 residues. CDR1 and CDR2 from the germline V gene are MNHNS and SASEGT. CDR3 in amino acids: CASKDRDGSYEQYF. CDR3 DNA sequence: TGTGCCAGCAAGGACAGGGATGGGTCCTACGAGCAGTACTTC.

The chain uses TRBV7-9 and TRBJ1-1; perhaps TRBD1 as D (6 bases). The CDR3 consists of 19 residues. CDR1 and CDR2 (germline): SEHNR, FQNEAQ (reference sequence). V was trimmed by 3 bases and J by 3 bases, leaving 26 bases between them. CDR3 sequence: CASSFFTITGPWSYTEAFF. CDR3 coding DNA: TGTGCCAGCAGCTTCTTCACGATAACAGGGCCATGGAGTTACACTGAAGCTTTCTTT.

The genes are TRBV7-8 and TRBJ2-2, with TRBD2 matching over 8 bases. V was pared by 5 bases and J by 6 bases, with 14 bases of the junction left unmatched. This CDR3 region has 17 residues. Germline V CDR1 and CDR2: SGHVS, FQNEAQ. For the CDR3, the DNA is TGTGCCAGCAGCCGAACGAGCAGACTAGCGACAGCCGGGGAGCTGTTTTTT. It yields the protein CASSRTSRLATAGELFF.

V and J are TRBV2 and TRBJ1-5; unclear D gene. The CDR3 has 15 amino acids. Germline loops: CDR1 SNHLY, CDR2 FYNNEI. V gave up 8 bases and J gave up 0 bases, with 14 bases separating them. CDR3 bases: TGTGCCAGCGCGTGGGCTTCTGATAGCAATCAGCCCCAGCATTTT. It is translated as CASAWASDSNQPQHF.

This clone was observed a few times. The V and J genes are TRBV5-6 and TRBJ1-2, with 8 bases matching TRBD1. The CDR3 runs to 14 residues. V lost 0 bases to trimming and J lost 5 bases; unmatched junction nucleotides: 3. Germline loops: CDR1 SGHDT, CDR2 YYEEEE. In DNA form, the CDR3 reads TGTGCCAGCAGCTTGGGACAGGGGATATATGGCTACACCTTC. Translated: CASSLGQGIYGYTF.

The chain employs TRBV9 and TRBJ2-7; 9 bases are shared with TRBD1. V gave up 0 bases and J gave up 4 bases; unmatched junction bases: 2. Looked up from germline, CDR1 is SGDLS and CDR2 is YYNGEE. This CDR3 comprises 14 residues. The CDR3 here is CASSVEGQGYEQYF. The CDR3 bases are TGTGCCAGCAGCGTAGAGGGACAGGGTTACGAGCAGTACTTC.

The genes are TRBV7-9 and TRBJ2-7, with 9 nucleotides matching TRBD1. The germline V gene has CDR1 SEHNR and CDR2 FQNEAQ (reference sequence). CDR3 length: 12 amino acids. CDR3 DNA sequence: TGTTCCATCGGGACAGGGCCTAACGAGCAGTACTTC. It is translated as CSIGTGPNEQYF.

The genes are TRBV9 and TRBJ2-3, with D maybe TRBD1 (5 bases). This CDR3 has 17 amino acids. CDR1 SGDLS and CDR2 YYNGEE come from the germline V gene. Trimming pared 0 bases from V and 0 bases from J, leaving 14 bases between. The CDR3 DNA follows: TGTGCCAGCAGCGTAGGCCTAGTAGGGGCTAGCACAGATACGCAGTATTTT. Translated: CASSVGLVGASTDTQYF. The full variable domain, its missing parts supplied by reference TRBV9 and TRBJ2-3, is DSGVTQTPKHLITATGQRVTLRCSPRSGDLSVYWYQQSLDQGLQFLIQYYNGEERAKGNILERFSAQQFPDLHSELNLSSLELGDSALYFCASSVGLVGASTDTQYFGPGTRLTVL.

The chain joins TRBV6-1 to TRBJ2-5, with D perhaps TRBD1 (6 bases). From germline, CDR1 is MNHNS and CDR2 SASEGT. The length of the CDR3 is 13 residues. CDR3 DNA: TGTGCTGTCGTTAGGGGGTTCAGGGAGACCCAGTACTTC. Translation: CAVVRGFRETQYF.

This chain links TRBV6-1 with TRBJ1-2; the D is unclear. The CDR3 length is 11 residues. V was trimmed by 6 bases and J by 6 bases, leaving 8 bases between them. Germline values: CDR1 MNHNS, CDR2 SASEGT. As DNA, the CDR3 is TGTGCCAGCAGGGAGATGGATGGCTACACCTTC. Protein sequence: CASREMDGYTF.

This rearrangement joins TRBV27 to TRBJ2-7; D uncertain. The V end was cut by 1 base, the J end by 2 bases, with 9 bases between. CDR1 and CDR2 from the germline V gene are MNHEY and SMNVEV (reference sequence). The CDR3 has 14 amino acids. In DNA form, the CDR3 reads TGTGCCAGCAGTTTATATCGCGTCGCCTACGAGCAGTACTTC. It translates to CASSLYRVAYEQYF.

J is TRBJ2-5 and V is TRBV5-1; 8 bases align to TRBD1. The J call may be faulty, since TRBJ2-7 better matches the DNA end. CDR3 length equals 15 residues. From germline, CDR1 is SGHRS and CDR2 YFSETQ. In DNA, the CDR3 is TGCGCCAGCAGCTTGCTATGGGACAGGAACTACGAGCAGTACTTC. Its protein is CASSLLWDRNYEQYF.

Turning to this clone: Other DNA sequences within the sample encode an identical CDR3. V is TRBV6-5 and J is TRBJ1-1; possible D gene TRBD1, 5 bases. Trimming pared 5 bases from V and 4 bases from J, leaving 5 bases between. Germline CDR1 and CDR2: MNHEY and SVGAGI. This CDR3 spans 11 amino acids. The CDR3 region has the DNA TGTGCCAGCAGTCAGGGCACTGAAGCTTTCTTT. Translating gives CASSQGTEAFF.

This chain joins TRBV6-1 and TRBJ2-1; 9 bases are shared with TRBD1. This CDR3 has 13 residues. Germline V gene sequence: CDR1 MNHNS, CDR2 SASEGT. J gave up 2 bases and V 10 bases, and 3 bases lay outside the gene matches. CDR3 region: CATGQGTYNEQFF. CDR3 nucleotides: TGTGCCACCGGACAGGGGACCTACAATGAGCAGTTCTTC.

This clone appeared a single time. This sequence joins TRBV7-2 and TRBJ2-1, with 11 nucleotides matching TRBD1. The CDR3 has 17 amino acids. Germline assignment: CDR1 SGHTA and CDR2 FQGNSA. J lost 5 bases, V lost 5 bases, and 11 bases had no gene match. The CDR3 DNA reads as TGTGCCAGCAGCAAAACGAGGTGGGGACAGGGGGACAATGAGCAGTTCTTC. Translation: CASSKTRWGQGDNEQFF.